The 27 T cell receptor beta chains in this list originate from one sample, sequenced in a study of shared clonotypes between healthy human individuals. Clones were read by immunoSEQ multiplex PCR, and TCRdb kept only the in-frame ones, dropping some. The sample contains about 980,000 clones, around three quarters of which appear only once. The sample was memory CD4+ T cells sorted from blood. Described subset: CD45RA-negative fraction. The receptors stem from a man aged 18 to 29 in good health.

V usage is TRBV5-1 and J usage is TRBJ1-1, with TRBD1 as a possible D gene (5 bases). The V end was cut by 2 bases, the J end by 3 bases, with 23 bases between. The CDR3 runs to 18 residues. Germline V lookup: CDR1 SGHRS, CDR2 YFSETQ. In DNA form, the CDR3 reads TGCGCCAGCAGCTTAATTCCTACTGGGGGGAACTGGTACACTGAAGCTTTCTTT. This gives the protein CASSLIPTGGNWYTEAFF.

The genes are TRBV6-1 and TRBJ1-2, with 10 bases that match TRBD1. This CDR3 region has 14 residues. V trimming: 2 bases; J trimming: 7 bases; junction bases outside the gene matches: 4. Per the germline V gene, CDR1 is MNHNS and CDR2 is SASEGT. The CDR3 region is CASSERTGGIGYTF. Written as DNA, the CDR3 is TGTGCCAGCAGTGAAAGGACAGGGGGAATTGGCTACACCTTC.

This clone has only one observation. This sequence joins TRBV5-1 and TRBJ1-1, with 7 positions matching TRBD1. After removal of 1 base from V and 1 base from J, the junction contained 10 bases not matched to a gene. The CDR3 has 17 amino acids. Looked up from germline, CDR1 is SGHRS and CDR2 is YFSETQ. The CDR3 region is CASSLLGTAVGNTEAFF. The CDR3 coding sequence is TGCGCCAGCAGCTTGCTAGGGACAGCCGTCGGGAACACTGAAGCTTTCTTT.

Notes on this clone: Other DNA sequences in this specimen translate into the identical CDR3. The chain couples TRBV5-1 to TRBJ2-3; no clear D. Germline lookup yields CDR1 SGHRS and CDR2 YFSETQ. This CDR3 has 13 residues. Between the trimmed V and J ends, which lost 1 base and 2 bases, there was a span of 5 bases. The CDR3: CASSLLPTDTQYF. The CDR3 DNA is TGCGCCAGCAGCTTGCTTCCCACAGATACGCAGTATTTT.

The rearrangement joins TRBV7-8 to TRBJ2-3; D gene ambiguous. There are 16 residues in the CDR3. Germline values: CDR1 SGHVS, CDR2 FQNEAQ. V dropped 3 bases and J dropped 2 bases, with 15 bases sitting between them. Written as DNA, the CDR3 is TGTGCCAGCAGCTTCCTGGCGGTTCTATCCACAGATACGCAGTATTTT. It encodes CASSFLAVLSTDTQYF.

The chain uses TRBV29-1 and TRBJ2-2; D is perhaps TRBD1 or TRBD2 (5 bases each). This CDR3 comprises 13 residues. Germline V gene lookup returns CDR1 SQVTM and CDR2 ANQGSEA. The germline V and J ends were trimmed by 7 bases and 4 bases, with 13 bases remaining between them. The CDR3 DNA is TGCAGCGCCCATCGGGGCGTCACCGGGGAGCTGTTTTTT. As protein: CSAHRGVTGELFF.

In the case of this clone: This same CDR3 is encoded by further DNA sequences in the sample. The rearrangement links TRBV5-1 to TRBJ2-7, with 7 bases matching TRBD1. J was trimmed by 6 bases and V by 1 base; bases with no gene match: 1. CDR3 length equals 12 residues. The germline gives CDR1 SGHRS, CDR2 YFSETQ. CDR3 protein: CASSLRTGEQYF. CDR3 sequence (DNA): TGCGCCAGCAGCTTGAGGACAGGCGAGCAGTACTTC.

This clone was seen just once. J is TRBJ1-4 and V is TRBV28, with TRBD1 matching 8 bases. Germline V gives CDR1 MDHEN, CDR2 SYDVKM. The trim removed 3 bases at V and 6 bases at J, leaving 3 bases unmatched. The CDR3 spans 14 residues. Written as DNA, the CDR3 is TGTGCCAGCAGTTTCTCGACAGGGGATGAAAAACTGTTTTTT. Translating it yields CASSFSTGDEKLFF.

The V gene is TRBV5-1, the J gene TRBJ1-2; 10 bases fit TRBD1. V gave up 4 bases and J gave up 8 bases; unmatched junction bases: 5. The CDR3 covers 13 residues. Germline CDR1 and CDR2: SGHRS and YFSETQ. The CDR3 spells CASSVGTGEGYTF. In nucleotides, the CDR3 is TGCGCCAGCAGCGTAGGGACAGGGGAAGGCTACACCTTC.

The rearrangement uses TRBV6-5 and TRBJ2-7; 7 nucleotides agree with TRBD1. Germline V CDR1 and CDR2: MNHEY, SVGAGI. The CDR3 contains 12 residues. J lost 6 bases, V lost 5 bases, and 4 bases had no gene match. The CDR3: CASSPRQGEQYF. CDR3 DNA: TGTGCCAGCAGTCCCCGACAGGGCGAGCAGTACTTC.

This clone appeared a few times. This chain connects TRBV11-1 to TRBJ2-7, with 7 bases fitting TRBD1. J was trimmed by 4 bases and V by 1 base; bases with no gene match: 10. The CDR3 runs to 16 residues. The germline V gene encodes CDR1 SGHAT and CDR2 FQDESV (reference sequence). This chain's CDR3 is CASSLDSAGGTYEQYF. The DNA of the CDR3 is TGTGCCAGCAGCTTAGACTCCGCAGGGGGTACGTACGAGCAGTACTTC.

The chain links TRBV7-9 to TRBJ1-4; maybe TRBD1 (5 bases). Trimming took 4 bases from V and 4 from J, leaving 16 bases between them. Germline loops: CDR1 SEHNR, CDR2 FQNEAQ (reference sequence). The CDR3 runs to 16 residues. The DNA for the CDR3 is TGTGCCAGCAGCTCCCGCGTTCGGGACGGTAATGAAAAACTGTTTTTT. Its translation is CASSSRVRDGNEKLFF.

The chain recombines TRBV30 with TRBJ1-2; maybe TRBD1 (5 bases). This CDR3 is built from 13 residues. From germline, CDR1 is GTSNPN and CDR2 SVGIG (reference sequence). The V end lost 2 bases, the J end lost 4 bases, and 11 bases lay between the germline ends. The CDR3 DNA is TGTGCCTGGAGTACGCAGGGAATCTATGGCTACACCTTC. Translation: CAWSTQGIYGYTF.

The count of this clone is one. The CDR3 DNA reads as TGTGCCAGCAGCGCTAACAGGGATGGTGGCTACACCTTC. Residues: CASSANRDGGYTF. This chain connects TRBV5-6 to TRBJ1-2; weak D call: TRBD1 (6 bases). This CDR3 contains 13 residues. The germline gives CDR1 SGHDT, CDR2 YYEEEE. Trimming took 4 bases from V and 7 from J, leaving 14 bases between them.

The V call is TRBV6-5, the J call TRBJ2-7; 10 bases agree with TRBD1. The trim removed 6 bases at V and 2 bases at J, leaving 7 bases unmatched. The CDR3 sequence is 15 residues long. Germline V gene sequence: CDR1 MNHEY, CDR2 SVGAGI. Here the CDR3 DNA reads TGTGCCAGCAGGTACCGGGACAGGGGAGCCTACGAGCAGTACTTC. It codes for CASRYRDRGAYEQYF.

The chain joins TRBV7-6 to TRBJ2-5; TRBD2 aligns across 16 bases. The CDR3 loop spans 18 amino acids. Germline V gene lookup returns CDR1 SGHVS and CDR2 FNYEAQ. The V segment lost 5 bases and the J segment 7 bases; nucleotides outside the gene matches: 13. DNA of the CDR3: TGTGCCAGCAGCCAGGGGACTAGCGGGGGGGCTCACTCTGTGACCCAGTACTTC. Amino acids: CASSQGTSGGAHSVTQYF.

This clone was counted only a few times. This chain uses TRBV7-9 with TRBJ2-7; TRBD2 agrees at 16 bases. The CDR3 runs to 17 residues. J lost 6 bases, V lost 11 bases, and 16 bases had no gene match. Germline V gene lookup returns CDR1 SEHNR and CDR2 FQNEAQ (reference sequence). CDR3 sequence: CAAPRTGTSGRESEQYF. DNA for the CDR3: TGTGCCGCTCCCCGCACTGGGACTAGCGGGAGGGAGAGCGAGCAGTACTTC.

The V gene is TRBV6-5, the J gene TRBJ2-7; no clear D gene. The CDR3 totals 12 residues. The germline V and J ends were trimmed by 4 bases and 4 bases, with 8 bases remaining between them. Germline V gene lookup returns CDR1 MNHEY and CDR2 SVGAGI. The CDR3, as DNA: TGTGCCAGCAGTTCCTACCCATACGAGCAGTACTTC. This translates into CASSSYPYEQYF.

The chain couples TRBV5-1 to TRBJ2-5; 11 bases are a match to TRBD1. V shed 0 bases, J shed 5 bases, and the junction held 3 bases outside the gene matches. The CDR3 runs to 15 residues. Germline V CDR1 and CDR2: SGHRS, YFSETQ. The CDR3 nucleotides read TGCGCCAGCAGCTTGGGGACAGGGGGCGTTGAGACCCAGTACTTC. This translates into CASSLGTGGVETQYF.

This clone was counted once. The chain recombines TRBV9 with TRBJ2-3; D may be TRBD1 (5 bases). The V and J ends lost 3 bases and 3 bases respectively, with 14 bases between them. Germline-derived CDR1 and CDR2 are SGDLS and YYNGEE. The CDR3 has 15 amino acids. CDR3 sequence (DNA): TGTGCCAGCAGCGCCCGGACATCGTGGACAGATACGCAGTATTTT. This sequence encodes CASSARTSWTDTQYF.

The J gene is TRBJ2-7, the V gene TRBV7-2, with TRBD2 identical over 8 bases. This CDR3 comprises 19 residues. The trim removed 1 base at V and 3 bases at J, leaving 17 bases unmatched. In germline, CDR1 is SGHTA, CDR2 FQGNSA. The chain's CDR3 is CASSLGGTGTRASGYEQYF. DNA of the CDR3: TGTGCCAGCAGCTTAGGAGGAACCGGGACTAGGGCGTCGGGCTACGAGCAGTACTTC.

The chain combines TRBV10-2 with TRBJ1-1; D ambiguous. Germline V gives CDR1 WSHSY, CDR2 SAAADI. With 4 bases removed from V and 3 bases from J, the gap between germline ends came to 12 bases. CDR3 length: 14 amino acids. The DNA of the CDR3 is TGCGCCAGCAGTGTGGGAGGAACAGACACTGAAGCTTTCTTT. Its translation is CASSVGGTDTEAFF.

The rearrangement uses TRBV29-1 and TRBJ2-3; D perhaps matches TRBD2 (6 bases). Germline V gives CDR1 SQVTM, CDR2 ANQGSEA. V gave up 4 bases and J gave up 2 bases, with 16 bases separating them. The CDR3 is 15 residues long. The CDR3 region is CSVVFPGGSTDTQYF. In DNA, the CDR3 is TGCAGCGTTGTTTTCCCTGGGGGGTCCACAGATACGCAGTATTTT.

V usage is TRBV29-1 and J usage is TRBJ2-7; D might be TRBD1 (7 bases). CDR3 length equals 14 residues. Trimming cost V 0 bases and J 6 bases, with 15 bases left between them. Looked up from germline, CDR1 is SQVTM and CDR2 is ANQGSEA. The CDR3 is CSVEESGRGVEQYF. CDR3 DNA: TGCAGCGTTGAAGAATCGGGCAGGGGGGTCGAGCAGTACTTC.

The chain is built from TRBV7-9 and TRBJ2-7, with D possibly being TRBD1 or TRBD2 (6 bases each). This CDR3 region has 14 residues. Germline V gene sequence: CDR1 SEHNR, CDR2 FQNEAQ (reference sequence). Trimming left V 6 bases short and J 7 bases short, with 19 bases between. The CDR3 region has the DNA TGTGCCAGCAGTCTTAGGATCGGGGGCGGAGAGCAGTACTTC. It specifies CASSLRIGGGEQYF.

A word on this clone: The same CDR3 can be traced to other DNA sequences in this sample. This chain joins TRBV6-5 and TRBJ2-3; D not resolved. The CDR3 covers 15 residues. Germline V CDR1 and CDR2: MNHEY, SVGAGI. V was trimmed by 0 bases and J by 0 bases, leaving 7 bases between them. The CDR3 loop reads CASSYSPTSTDTQYF. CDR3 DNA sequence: TGTGCCAGCAGTTACTCGCCGACTAGCACAGATACGCAGTATTTT.

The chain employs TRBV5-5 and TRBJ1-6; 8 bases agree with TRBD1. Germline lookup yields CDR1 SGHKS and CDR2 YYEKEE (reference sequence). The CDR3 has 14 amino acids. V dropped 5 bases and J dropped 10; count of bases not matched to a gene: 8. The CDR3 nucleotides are TGTGCCAGCAGTTCCGACAGGGGCGGCTCACCCCTCCACTTT. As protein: CASSSDRGGSPLHF.